This T cell receptor (beta chain) came from a study of beta chain features in type 1 diabetes. Study-level points and caveats: Insertion counts at VDJ junctions were lower in type 1 diabetes patients, who also showed more deletions there. Researchers cautioned that cDNA sequencing could over-represent cells with high TCR expression.

About this clone itself: No antigen is known for it. Other DNA sequences within the sample encode an identical CDR3.

V lost 1 base and J 3 bases, leaving 6 bases between the germline ends. The CDR3 loop spans 13 amino acids. From germline, CDR1 is SGHRS and CDR2 YFSETQ. CD4+ naive, central memory, regulatory and stem cell-like memory cells were sorted via CD45RO/CCR7/CD25/CD127/CD95/CD27. Expressed TCRB transcripts were sequenced because the entire RNA isolate underwent reverse transcription. Regulatory, naive and central memory T cell samples averaged approximately 3.8 million reads. The data were produced by immunoSEQ multiplex PCR, yet TCRdb's version contains in-frame clones alone and is incomplete. The table has approximately 380,000 clones, about 16% seen once.

Specimen: naive CD4+ T cells from blood. The chain couples TRBV5-1 to TRBJ2-3, with a tentative D call TRBD1 (5 bases). The clonotype comes from a woman younger than 30 in good health. Here the CDR3 DNA reads TGCGCCAGCAGCTTGCAGGGAACAGATACGCAGTATTTT. Amino acid sequence: CASSLQGTDTQYF.